This TCR beta chain was sequenced in a study of shared clonotypes between healthy human individuals. Background on the study: Three plates were used per donor for CD4 naive, three for CD4 memory, two for CD8 naive and one for CD8 memory.

This CDR3 is built from 14 residues. Deletions cut 2 bases from V and 4 bases from J, with 12 bases between. Germline assignment: CDR1 SGHRS and CDR2 YFSETQ. Using immunoSEQ multiplex PCR, the repertoire was profiled, and TCRdb retains in-frame clones only, with some absent. The sample has a few million clones, around nine tenths seen once; the top ten hold more than 0.12%. On this clone: The sample carries other DNA sequences with the same CDR3.

This sequence joins TRBV5-1 and TRBJ2-5; D possibly uses TRBD1 or TRBD2 (6 bases each). The TCR originated in a man aged 18 to 30 in good health. Material for sequencing was naive CD4+ T cells sorted from blood. Subset specified: CD45RA+ positively selected. The CDR3 sequence is CASSLGGLGETQYF. The CDR3 DNA follows: TGCGCCAGCAGCTTAGGGGGGCTTGGAGAGACCCAGTACTTC.